This is a list of T cell receptor beta chains from one sample in a study of T cell repertoires in cytomegalovirus infection. No cognate antigen is known for these TCRs. In TCRdb, the reads were re-called with MiXCR into one record per CDR3 protein. The data contain approximately 280,000 distinct CDR3 sequences, 20% to 25% of them singletons. The sequences come from cultured PBMCs, collected from culture after CMV antigen stimulation. The receptor set was obtained from a human donor in good health (CMV status not recorded). Some clones in this sample may be carry-over from other donors' samples. CDR3s include the opening cysteine and the closing phenylalanine or tryptophan. D genes are given only for firm matches. Clone size is shown for a subset of rows, as once, few, many or a class of expanded clone.

d_call clone_size j_call v_call cdr3_aa cdr3_nt
TRBD1 few TRBJ2-5 TRBV5-5 CASSLVPGGAGETQYF TGTGCCAGCAGCTTGGTTCCAGGGGGCGCGGGGGAGACCCAGTACTTC
TRBD2 few TRBJ2-1 TRBV6-8 CASSYSELAVYNEQFF TGTGCCAGCAGTTACTCGGAGCTAGCGGTCTACAATGAGCAGTTCTTC
NA NA TRBJ1-1 TRBV7-9 CASSHEVRSTEAFF TGTGCCAGCAGCCATGAGGTGCGCAGCACTGAAGCTTTCTTT
NA NA TRBJ2-1 TRBV6-5 CASAWRSSYNEQFF TGTGCCAGCGCTTGGCGGTCATCCTACAATGAGCAGTTCTTC
TRBD2 NA TRBJ2-1 TRBV7-2 CASSGGGDSCNEQFF TGTGCCAGCAGCGGTGGGGGGGATTCCTGCAATGAGCAGTTCTTC
NA NA TRBJ2-1 TRBV6-1 CATRRVNNEQFF TGTGCCACCCGACGGGTAAACAATGAGCAGTTCTTC
NA once TRBJ2-7 TRBV2 CASRVGLTRESYEQYF TGTGCCAGCAGAGTGGGACTTACCAGGGAGTCCTACGAGCAGTACTTC
NA many TRBJ2-3 TRBV7-2 CASSLVRDTQYF TGTGCCAGCAGCTTAGTGAGGGATACGCAGTATTTT
NA NA TRBJ2-7 TRBV5-1 CASSFGQSSYEQYF TGCGCCAGCAGCTTCGGACAGTCTTCCTACGAGCAGTACTTC
TRBD1 few TRBJ1-6 TRBV7-2 CASSSPTGGSNSPLHF TGTGCCAGCAGCTCCCCGACAGGGGGCTCTAATTCACCCCTCCACTTT
NA NA TRBJ2-3 TRBV6-1 CASSPTSSDTQYF TGTGCCAGCAGCCCCACTAGTTCGGATACGCAGTATTTT
NA many TRBJ1-5 TRBV7-3 CASSSWESWVSNQPQHF TGTGCCAGCAGCTCATGGGAGAGTTGGGTAAGCAATCAGCCCCAGCATTTT
TRBD1 few TRBJ1-4 TRBV4-3 CASSQDFGGQGVDEKLFF TGCGCCAGCAGCCAAGATTTCGGCGGACAGGGGGTAGATGAAAAACTGTTTTTT
TRBD1 few TRBJ1-2 TRBV19 CASTPGGNYGYTF TGTGCCAGTACCCCAGGGGGTAACTATGGCTACACCTTC
TRBD1 few TRBJ2-2 TRBV24-1 CATSDPGQVNTGELFF TGTGCCACCAGTGATCCCGGACAGGTGAACACCGGGGAGCTGTTTTTT
NA NA TRBJ1-1 TRBV7-9 CASSLTFDSLEAFF TGTGCCAGCAGCTTAACATTCGACAGCCTGGAAGCTTTCTTT
NA NA TRBJ1-1 TRBV7-9 CASSSDDRITEAFF TGTGCCAGCAGCTCGGACGACAGGATCACTGAAGCTTTCTTT
TRBD2 NA TRBJ2-7 TRBV12-3/TRBV12-4 CASRLAGGSYEQYF TGTGCCAGCAGACTAGCGGGAGGAAGTTACGAGCAGTACTTC
NA few TRBJ1-1 TRBV6-5 CASSFREASTEAFF TGTGCCAGCAGTTTTAGGGAGGCGAGCACTGAAGCTTTCTTT
TRBD2 many TRBJ2-7 TRBV27 CASSSPAGAGEQYF TGTGCCAGCAGCTCCCCGGCGGGAGCTGGGGAGCAGTACTTC
NA NA TRBJ2-1 TRBV20-1 CSARDFSANEQFF TGCAGTGCTAGAGATTTCTCCGCAAATGAGCAGTTCTTC
NA NA TRBJ2-1 TRBV6-1 CASARERWSEQFF TGTGCCAGCGCCCGGGAGCGGTGGAGTGAGCAGTTCTTC
NA few TRBJ1-1 TRBV12-3/TRBV12-4 CASSQGPEAFF TGTGCCAGCAGCCAGGGCCCGGAAGCTTTCTTT
NA many TRBJ2-3 TRBV6-2/TRBV6-3 CASSSQRRAYAF TGTGCCAGCAGTTCCCAGCGGAGGGCTTATGCTTTT
NA NA TRBJ1-5 TRBV6-1 CASSEALTGSYQPQHF TGTGCCAGCAGTGAAGCGCTGACAGGATCCTATCAGCCCCAGCATTTT
TRBD2 few TRBJ2-5 TRBV6-6 CASSTGLAIGETQYF TGTGCCAGCAGTACGGGACTAGCGATCGGGGAGACCCAGTACTTC
NA many TRBJ1-1 TRBV7-2 CASSPLVRNTEAFF TGTGCCAGCAGCCCACTCGTACGGAACACTGAAGCTTTCTTT
NA NA TRBJ1-1 TRBV27 CASRRGGTEAFF TGTGCCAGCAGACGAGGGGGCACTGAAGCTTTCTTT
NA NA TRBJ1-1 TRBV12-3/TRBV12-4 CASSLFRRGEAFF TGTGCCAGCAGTTTGTTCAGACGGGGAGAAGCTTTCTTT
TRBD2 few TRBJ2-3 TRBV7-2 CASGGFSGSGSDTQYF TGTGCCAGCGGGGGCTTTAGCGGGAGTGGATCAGATACGCAGTATTTT
NA NA TRBJ1-4 TRBV12-3/TRBV12-4 CASSLEGTNEKLFF TGTGCCAGCAGTTTAGAGGGTACTAATGAAAAACTGTTTTTT
NA NA TRBJ1-3 TRBV6-6 CASSYLGSGNTIYF TGTGCCAGCAGTTACCTGGGCTCTGGAAACACCATATATTTT
NA NA TRBJ2-2 TRBV7-9 CASSSDWSGNGELFF TGTGCCAGCAGCTCGGACTGGTCCGGCAACGGGGAGCTGTTTTTT
TRBD1 NA TRBJ2-2 TRBV19 CASSTMTGKRTGELFF TGTGCCAGTAGCACGATGACAGGGAAAAGGACCGGGGAGCTGTTTTTT
TRBD1 many TRBJ2-3 TRBV7-3 CASSSRTGGDTQYF TGTGCCAGCAGCTCCCGGACAGGGGGAGATACGCAGTATTTT
TRBD2 many TRBJ2-1 TRBV7-2 CASSLEAGAPNEQFF TGTGCCAGCAGCTTAGAAGCGGGAGCCCCCAATGAGCAGTTCTTC
TRBD1 few TRBJ1-2 TRBV15 CATIPGQVASGYGYTF TGTGCCACTATCCCGGGACAGGTTGCATCGGGCTATGGCTACACCTTC
TRBD1 few TRBJ2-3 TRBV4-1 CASSHQTSTGVLTDTQYF TGCGCCAGCAGTCACCAGACTTCGACAGGGGTGCTCACAGATACGCAGTATTTT
NA NA TRBJ1-6 TRBV6-8 CASRTATYNSPLHF TGTGCCAGCAGGACTGCGACCTATAATTCACCCCTCCACTTT
TRBD2 few TRBJ2-4 TRBV19 CASSINRAAGGNIQYF TGTGCCAGTAGTATCAACAGGGCAGCGGGAGGAAACATTCAGTACTTC